The sequence of this TCR beta chain was determined in a study of T-cell reconstitution after alpha-beta-depleted transplantation in children. Ten or more counts support this clonotype. There are 13 residues in the CDR3. Unmatched junction bases numbered 3, after V lost 2 bases and J lost 6 bases. Germline V gene data show CDR1 as DFQATT and CDR2 as SNEGSKA (reference sequence). Preparation of the TCRbeta library involved a method that used unique molecular identifiers. TCRdb reprocessed the PCR reads via MiXCR and lists one record per CDR3 protein. The sample carries about 580,000 distinct CDR3 sequences, under 30% recorded once.

The receptor's source is a boy in the first two years of life who had a stem cell transplant for acute myeloid leukemia, so the T cells may come from the graft donor. Material: PBMCs, mostly from graft donor cells, obtained 360 days after TCRalphabeta/CD19-depleted stem cell transplant. The chain employs TRBV20-1 and TRBJ2-2; 7 positions agree with TRBD1. This chain's CDR3 is CSARRQGAGELFF. CDR3 in DNA: TGCAGTGCTAGAAGGCAGGGGGCCGGGGAGCTGTTTTTT.